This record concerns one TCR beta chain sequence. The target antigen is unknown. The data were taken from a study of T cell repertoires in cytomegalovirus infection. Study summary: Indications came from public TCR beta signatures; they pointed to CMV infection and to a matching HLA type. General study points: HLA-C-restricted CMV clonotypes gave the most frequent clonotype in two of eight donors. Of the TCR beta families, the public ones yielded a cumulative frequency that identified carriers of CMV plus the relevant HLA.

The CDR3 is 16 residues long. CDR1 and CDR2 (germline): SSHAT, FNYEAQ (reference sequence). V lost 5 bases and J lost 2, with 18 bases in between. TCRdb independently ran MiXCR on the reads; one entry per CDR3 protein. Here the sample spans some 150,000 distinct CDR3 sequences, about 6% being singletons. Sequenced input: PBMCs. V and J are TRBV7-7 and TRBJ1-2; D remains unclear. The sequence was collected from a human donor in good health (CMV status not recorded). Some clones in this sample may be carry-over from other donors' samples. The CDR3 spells CASSPLGRNANYGYTF. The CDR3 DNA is TGTGCCAGCAGCCCCTTGGGCAGGAACGCCAACTATGGCTACACCTTC.